This TCR beta chain was recorded in a study of T cell responses to AZD1222 COVID-19 vaccine. TCRdb keeps only in-frame clones here, not all; method: immunoSEQ multiplex PCR. Of 55,000 to 60,000 clones listed, more than 80% are singletons. The CDR3 has 14 residues. Germline assignment: CDR1 SEHNR and CDR2 FQNEAQ (reference sequence). The V gene end was trimmed by 5 bases and the J gene end by 5 bases; junction bases not matched to a gene: 5. The sample here was peripheral blood, taken on day 0 of MenACWY control vaccination. This chain links TRBV7-9 with TRBJ2-5, with 10 bases identical to TRBD2. The receptor comes from an adult in good health. CDR3 loop: CASSEGTSAETQYF. CDR3 coding DNA: TGTGCCAGCAGCGAGGGGACTAGCGCTGAGACCCAGTACTTC.